A selection of T cell receptor beta chains follows, all from one sample in a study of OX40 agonist ivuxolimab in advanced cancers. The table came from immunoSEQ multiplex PCR; TCRdb's copy has only in-frame clones and leaves some out. The table includes 45,000 to 65,000 clones, about 81% detected once. The sample here was CD4+ or CD8+ T cells sorted from blood, taken in a trial of the OX40 agonist ivuxolimab. Every receptor here comes from an adult with an advanced solid tumor such as melanoma, head and neck, liver or kidney cancer. Each CDR3 is given with its conserved first and last residue. Each record gives: J gene, CDR3 length, V gene, D gene, clone size, CDR3 DNA, CDR3 protein. A D gene is named only where the DNA matches it firmly. Rows may omit the clone size; those that give it use once, few, many or a size class.

TRBJ1-1	15	TRBV9	-	-	TGTGCCAGCAGCGTAGGCCCGGGCGTGGGGACTGAAGCTTTCTTT	CASSVGPGVGTEAFF
TRBJ2-5	12	TRBV5-5	-	-	TGTGCCAGCAGTTCGGGGACAGAGACCCAGTACTTC	CASSSGTETQYF
TRBJ2-5	14	TRBV6-5	TRBD1	once	TGTGCCAGCAGTTACCCCGACAGGGGAGAGACCCAGTACTTC	CASSYPDRGETQYF
TRBJ2-1	15	TRBV7-8	TRBD2	few	TGTGCCAGCAGCGCCAGCGGGGGGGCATACAATGAGCAGTTCTTC	CASSASGGAYNEQFF
TRBJ1-1	13	TRBV5-5	-	-	TGTGCCAGCAGCTCAGGGATCAACACTGAAGCTTTCTTT	CASSSGINTEAFF
TRBJ1-5	14	TRBV6-1	-	-	TGTGCCAGCAGTGAAGGGAGAAGCAATCAGCCCCAGCATTTT	CASSEGRSNQPQHF
TRBJ1-1	13	TRBV6-5	-	-	TGTGCCAGCATACAGATGCGGGGCACTGAAGCTTTCTTT	CASIQMRGTEAFF
TRBJ1-2	13	TRBV25-1	-	-	TGTGCCAGCAGTGAATACGGAAACTATGGCTACACCTTC	CASSEYGNYGYTF
TRBJ1-3	17	TRBV27	-	few	TGTGCCAGCAGACCCGATAGGTTATTGGTAGCTGGAAACACCATATATTTT	CASRPDRLLVAGNTIYF
TRBJ2-5	13	TRBV5-1	-	-	TGCGCCAGCAGCACGGACAGTCAAGAGACCCAGTACTTC	CASSTDSQETQYF
TRBJ1-3	15	TRBV11-3	-	-	TGTGCCAGCAGCTCCGGGGGGACGGCCGGAAACACCATATATTTT	CASSSGGTAGNTIYF